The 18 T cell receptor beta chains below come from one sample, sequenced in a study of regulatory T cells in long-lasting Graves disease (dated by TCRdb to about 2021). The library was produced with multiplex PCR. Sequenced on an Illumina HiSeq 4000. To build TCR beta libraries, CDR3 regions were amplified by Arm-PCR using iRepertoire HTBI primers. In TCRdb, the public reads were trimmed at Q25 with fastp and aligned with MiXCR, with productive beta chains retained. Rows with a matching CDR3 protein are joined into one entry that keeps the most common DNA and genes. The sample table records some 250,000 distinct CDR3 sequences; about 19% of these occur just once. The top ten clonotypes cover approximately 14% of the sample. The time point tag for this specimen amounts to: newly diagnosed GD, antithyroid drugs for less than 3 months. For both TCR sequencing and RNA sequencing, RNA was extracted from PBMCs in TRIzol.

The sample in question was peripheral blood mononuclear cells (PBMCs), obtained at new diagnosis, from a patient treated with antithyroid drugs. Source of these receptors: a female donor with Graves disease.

In nucleotides, the CDR3 is TGTGCCACCAGCAGGTCGGGGTGGCGGGAGGGCCCCGATACGCAGTATTTT. Translating it yields CATSRSGWREGPDTQYF. The chain carries TRBV15 and TRBJ2-3; 9 nucleotides agree with TRBD2. With 3 bases clipped from V and 6 bases from J, the junction kept 13 bases outside the gene matches. CDR1 LNHNV and CDR2 YYDKDF come from the germline V gene (reference sequence). This CDR3 has 17 residues.

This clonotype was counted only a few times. The CDR3 here is CASSIFSGSSYEQYF. DNA of the CDR3: TGTGCCAGTAGTATATTCAGCGGGAGCTCCTACGAGCAGTACTTC. J is TRBJ2-7 and V is TRBV19, with TRBD2 matching over 8 bases. This CDR3 contains 15 residues. J gave up 0 bases and V 2 bases, and 3 bases lay outside the gene matches. Germline V gives CDR1 LNHDA, CDR2 SQIVND (reference sequence).

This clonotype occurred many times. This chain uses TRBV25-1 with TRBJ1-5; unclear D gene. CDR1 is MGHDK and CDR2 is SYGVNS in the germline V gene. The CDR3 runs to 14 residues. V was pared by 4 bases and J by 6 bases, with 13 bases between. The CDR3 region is CASSAAVSGQPQHF. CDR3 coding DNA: TGTGCCAGCAGTGCCGCGGTAAGCGGTCAGCCCCAGCATTTT.

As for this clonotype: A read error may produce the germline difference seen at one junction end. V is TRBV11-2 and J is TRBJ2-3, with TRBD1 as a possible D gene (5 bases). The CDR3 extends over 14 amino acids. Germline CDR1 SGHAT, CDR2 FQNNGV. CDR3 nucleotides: TGTGCCAGCAGCTTAGCGGGTGGAACAGGTACGCAGTATTTT. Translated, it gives CASSLAGGTGTQYF. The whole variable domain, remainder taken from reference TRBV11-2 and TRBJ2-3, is EAGVAQSPRYKIIEKRQSVAFWCNPISGHATLYWYQQILGQGPKLLIQFQNNGVVDDSQLPKDRFSAERLKGVDSTLKIQPAKLEDSAVYLCASSLAGGTGTQYFGPGTRLTVL.

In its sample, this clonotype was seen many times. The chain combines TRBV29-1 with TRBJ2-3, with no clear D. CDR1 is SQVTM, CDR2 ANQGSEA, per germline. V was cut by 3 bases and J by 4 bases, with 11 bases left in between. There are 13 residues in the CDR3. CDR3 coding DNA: TGCAGCGTTGATGAAGGGCACGCAGATACGCAGTATTTT. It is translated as CSVDEGHADTQYF.

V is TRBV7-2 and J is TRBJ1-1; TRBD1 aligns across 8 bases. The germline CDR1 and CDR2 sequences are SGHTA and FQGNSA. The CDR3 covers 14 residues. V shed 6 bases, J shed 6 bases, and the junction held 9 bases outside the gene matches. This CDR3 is CASRVTGVSAEAFF. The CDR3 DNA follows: TGTGCCAGCAGGGTGACAGGGGTGAGCGCTGAAGCTTTCTTT.

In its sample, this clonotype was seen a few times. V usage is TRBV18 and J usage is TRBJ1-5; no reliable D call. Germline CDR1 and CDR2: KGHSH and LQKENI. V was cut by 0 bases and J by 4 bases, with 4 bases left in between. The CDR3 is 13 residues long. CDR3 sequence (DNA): TGTGCCAGCTCACCACCAGAAAATCAGCCCCAGCATTTT. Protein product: CASSPPENQPQHF.

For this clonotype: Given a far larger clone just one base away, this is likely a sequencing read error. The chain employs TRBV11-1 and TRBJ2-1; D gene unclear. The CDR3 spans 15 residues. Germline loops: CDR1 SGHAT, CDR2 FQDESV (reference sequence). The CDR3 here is CASSLVESSYNEQSF. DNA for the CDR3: TGTGCCAGCAGCTTGGTTGAGAGCTCCTACAATGAGCAGTCCTTC.

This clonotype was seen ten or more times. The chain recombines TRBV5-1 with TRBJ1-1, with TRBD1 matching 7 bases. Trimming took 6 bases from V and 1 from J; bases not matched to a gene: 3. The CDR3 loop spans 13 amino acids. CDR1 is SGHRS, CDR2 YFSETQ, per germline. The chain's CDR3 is CASTGTANTEAFF. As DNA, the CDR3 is TGCGCCAGCACCGGGACAGCGAACACTGAAGCTTTCTTT.

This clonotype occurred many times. The CDR3 sequence is CATGHGNTGELFF. The CDR3 nucleotides read TGTGCCACTGGACACGGGAACACCGGGGAGCTGTTTTTT. The chain links TRBV2 to TRBJ2-2; possibly TRBD1 for D (5 bases). Looked up from germline, CDR1 is SNHLY and CDR2 is FYNNEI. Trimming shortened V by 10 bases and J by 1 base, and 10 bases separated the two germline ends. CDR3 length: 13 residues.

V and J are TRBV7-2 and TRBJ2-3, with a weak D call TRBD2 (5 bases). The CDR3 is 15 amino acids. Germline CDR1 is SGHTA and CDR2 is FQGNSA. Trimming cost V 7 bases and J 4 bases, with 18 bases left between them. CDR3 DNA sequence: TGTGCCAGCACCCGGAGGACTTCGACACCAGATACGCAGTATTTT. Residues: CASTRRTSTPDTQYF.

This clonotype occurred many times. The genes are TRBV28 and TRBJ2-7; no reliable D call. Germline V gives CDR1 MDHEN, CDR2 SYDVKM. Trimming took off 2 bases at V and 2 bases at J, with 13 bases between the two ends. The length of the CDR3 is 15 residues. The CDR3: CASSLGPRGTYEQYF. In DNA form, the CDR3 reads TGTGCCAGCAGTTTAGGTCCTCGAGGTACCTACGAGCAGTACTTC.

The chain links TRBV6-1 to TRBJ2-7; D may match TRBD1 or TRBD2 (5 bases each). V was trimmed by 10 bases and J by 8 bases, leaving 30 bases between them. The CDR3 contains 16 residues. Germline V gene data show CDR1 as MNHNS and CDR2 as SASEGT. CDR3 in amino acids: CANTAAEPGRWMQQYF. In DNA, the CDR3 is TGTGCCAACACCGCGGCGGAACCGGGACGGTGGATGCAGCAGTACTTC.

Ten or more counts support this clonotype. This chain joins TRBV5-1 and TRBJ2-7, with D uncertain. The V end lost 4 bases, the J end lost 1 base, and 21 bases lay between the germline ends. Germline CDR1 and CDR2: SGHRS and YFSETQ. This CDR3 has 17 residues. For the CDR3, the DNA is TGCGCCAGCAGCCGGGCCCCCGGCCGGCCAACTTCCTACGAGCAGTACTTC. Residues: CASSRAPGRPTSYEQYF.

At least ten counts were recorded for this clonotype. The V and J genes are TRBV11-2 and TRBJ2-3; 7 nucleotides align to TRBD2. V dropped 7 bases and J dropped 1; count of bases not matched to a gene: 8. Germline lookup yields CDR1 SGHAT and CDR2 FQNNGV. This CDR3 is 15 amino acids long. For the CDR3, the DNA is TGTGCCAGCATCGACGCGGGGGATGGCACAGATACGCAGTATTTT. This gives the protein CASIDAGDGTDTQYF. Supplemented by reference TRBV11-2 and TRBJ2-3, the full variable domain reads EAGVAQSPRYKIIEKRQSVAFWCNPISGHATLYWYQQILGQGPKLLIQFQNNGVVDDSQLPKDRFSAERLKGVDSTLKIQPAKLEDSAVYLCASIDAGDGTDTQYFGPGTRLTVL.

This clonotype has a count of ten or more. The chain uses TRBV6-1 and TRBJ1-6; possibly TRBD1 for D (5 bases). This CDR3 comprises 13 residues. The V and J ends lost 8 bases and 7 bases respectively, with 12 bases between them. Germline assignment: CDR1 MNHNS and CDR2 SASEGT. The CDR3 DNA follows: TGTGCCAGCTGTCGGGACTTCAATTCACCCCTCCACTTT. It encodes CASCRDFNSPLHF.

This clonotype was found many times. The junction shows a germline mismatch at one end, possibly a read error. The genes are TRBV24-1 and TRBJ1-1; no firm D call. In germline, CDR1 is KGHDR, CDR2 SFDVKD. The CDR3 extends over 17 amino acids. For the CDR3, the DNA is TGTGCCACCTATACCGACCGCCCGGACTCTGCAAACAATGAAGCTTTCTTT. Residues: CATYTDRPDSANNEAFF.

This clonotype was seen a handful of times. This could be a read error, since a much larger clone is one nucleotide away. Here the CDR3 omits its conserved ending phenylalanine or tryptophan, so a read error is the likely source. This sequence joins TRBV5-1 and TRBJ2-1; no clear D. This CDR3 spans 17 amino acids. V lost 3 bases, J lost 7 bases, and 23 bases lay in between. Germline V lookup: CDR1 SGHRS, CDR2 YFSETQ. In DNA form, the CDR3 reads TGCGCCAGCAGCTCCAGCGCCGGGCCTATTAATAATAATGAGCAGTTCTCC. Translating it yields CASSSSAGPINNNEQFS.